One sample yielded the 17 T cell receptor beta chains listed below, sequenced in a study of metastatic and nonmetastatic thyroid tumors. TCRdb re-called the PCR reads via MiXCR. Of around 5,000 clones in the sample, under 30% were seen once. Thyroid surgery was performed in patients who had received no treatment beforehand. The sequenced sample consisted of adjacent normal tissue. The receptors were sampled from a male donor with papillary thyroid cancer or a benign thyroid nodule (not recorded which). Some clones in this sample may be carry-over from other donors' samples.

V is TRBV20-1 and J is TRBJ1-1; D is possibly TRBD1 (5 bases). CDR3 length: 14 residues. V was shortened by 3 bases and J by 0 bases, with 11 bases between the two germline ends. The germline gives CDR1 DFQATT, CDR2 SNEGSKA (reference sequence). In DNA, the CDR3 is TGCAGTGCTAGGGAGAGACAGATGAACACTGAAGCTTTCTTT. Translation gives CSARERQMNTEAFF.

By share of the sample, this clone is medium-sized. The chain is built from TRBV5-4 and TRBJ2-1; D may be TRBD1 or TRBD2 (6 bases each). Trimming left V 2 bases short and J 8 bases short, with 8 bases between. The length of the CDR3 is 12 residues. The germline CDR1 and CDR2 sequences are SGHNT and YYREEE (reference sequence). This CDR3 is CASSFGGHEQFF. The CDR3 coding sequence is TGTGCCAGCAGCTTTGGGGGGCATGAGCAGTTCTTC. Full variable domain (outside the CDR3, taken from reference TRBV5-4 and TRBJ2-1): ETGVTQSPTHLIKTRGQQVTLRCSSQSGHNTVSWYQQALGQGPQFIFQYYREEENGRGNFPPRFSGLQFPNYSSELNVNALELDDSALYLCASSFGGHEQFFGPGTRLTVL.

This chain uses TRBV7-9 with TRBJ1-6, with 12 positions matching TRBD1. CDR3 length: 15 amino acids. Trimming at V came to 4 bases and at J to 7 bases, leaving 2 bases not matched to a gene. Germline CDR1 reads SEHNR; CDR2 reads FQNEAQ (reference sequence). The CDR3 loop reads CASSSGTGGNSPLHF. CDR3 DNA: TGTGCCAGCAGCTCAGGGACAGGGGGCAATTCACCCCTCCACTTT.

This clone has at least ten counts. The rearrangement joins TRBV19 to TRBJ2-7; 9 nucleotides agree with TRBD1. V was pared by 9 bases and J by 1 base, with 4 bases of the junction left unmatched. CDR1 is LNHDA, CDR2 SQIVND, per germline (reference sequence). There are 13 residues in the CDR3. For the CDR3, the DNA is TGTGCCAGCAAGGGACAGGGTTCCTACGAGCAGTACTTC. This gives the protein CASKGQGSYEQYF. Variable domain in full (rest from reference TRBV19 and TRBJ2-7): DGGITQSPKYLFRKEGQNVTLSCEQNLNHDAMYWYRQDPGQGLRLIYYSQIVNDFQKGDIAEGYSVSREKKESFPLTVTSAQKNPTAFYLCASKGQGSYEQYFGPGTRLTVT.

There are many counts of this clone. This chain uses TRBV18 with TRBJ2-2; D gene uncertain. V dropped 2 bases and J dropped 0 bases, with 7 bases sitting between them. CDR3 size: 15 residues. Germline V gene lookup returns CDR1 KGHSH and CDR2 LQKENI. Written as DNA, the CDR3 is TGTGCCAGCTCACCATCCAGGTCGAACACCGGGGAGCTGTTTTTT. Translation: CASSPSRSNTGELFF.

In this sample, this clone turned up many times. Other DNA variants within this sample encode the same CDR3. The J gene is TRBJ2-7, the V gene TRBV20-1; 8 bases are a match to TRBD1. The V gene's germline CDR1 is DFQATT and CDR2 SNEGSKA (reference sequence). This CDR3 comprises 12 residues. In DNA, the CDR3 is TGCACCGTAGAGGGACAGGTTGGCGAGCAGTACTTC. Protein sequence: CTVEGQVGEQYF.

This clone was seen only a few times. The rearrangement links TRBV20-1 to TRBJ2-7; possibly TRBD1 for D (5 bases). The germline gives CDR1 DFQATT, CDR2 SNEGSKA (reference sequence). V lost 0 bases and J lost 1, with 16 bases in between. The CDR3 is made up of 16 amino acids. The CDR3 DNA reads TGCAGTGCTAGAGAGACTGGGCAGGGTTTTTCCTACGAGCAGTACTTC. Its translation is CSARETGQGFSYEQYF.

This clone is termed medium-sized. The V call is TRBV27, the J call TRBJ2-3; D perhaps matches TRBD2 (6 bases). The CDR3 covers 16 residues. V shed 4 bases and J shed 0 bases, with 14 bases lying between them. Looked up from germline, CDR1 is MNHEY and CDR2 is SMNVEV (reference sequence). The CDR3 reads CASSSYRTTSTDTQYF. In nucleotides, the CDR3 is TGTGCCAGCAGTTCATACAGGACTACTAGCACAGATACGCAGTATTTT.

The chain combines TRBV20-1 with TRBJ2-7, with a weak D call TRBD2 (5 bases). The CDR3 extends over 15 amino acids. The germline V gene has CDR1 DFQATT and CDR2 SNEGSKA (reference sequence). The V end was cut by 3 bases, the J end by 3 bases, with 18 bases between. This chain's CDR3 is CSASMASRKVYEQYF. CDR3 bases: TGCAGTGCTAGTATGGCTAGCCGAAAGGTCTACGAGCAGTACTTC.

The rearrangement uses TRBV11-1 and TRBJ2-3; TRBD1 matches 8 bases. The CDR3 is 16 residues long. V dropped 4 bases and J dropped 2; count of bases not matched to a gene: 8. Per germline, CDR1 SGHAT and CDR2 FQDESV (reference sequence). The CDR3 nucleotides are TGTGCCAGCAGCTACACCGGGACAGGCTTCACAGATACGCAGTATTTT. As protein: CASSYTGTGFTDTQYF.

V is TRBV5-5 and J is TRBJ1-5; D gene uncertain. The germline CDR1 and CDR2 sequences are SGHKS and YYEKEE (reference sequence). Deletions cut 4 bases from V and 2 bases from J, with 13 bases between. The CDR3 has 15 residues. CDR3 region: CASSLTGMGNQPQHF. Here the CDR3 DNA reads TGTGCCAGCAGCCTGACTGGAATGGGCAATCAGCCCCAGCATTTT.

The genes are TRBV30 and TRBJ2-5, with TRBD1 matching over 9 bases. The length of the CDR3 is 15 residues. Trimming at V came to 3 bases and at J to 5 bases, leaving 10 bases not matched to a gene. Germline CDR1 GTSNPN, CDR2 SVGIG (reference sequence). For the CDR3, the DNA is TGTGCCTGGAGCGCCGGGGACAGGGAGGGGGAGACCCAGTACTTC. Translating gives CAWSAGDREGETQYF.

The V call is TRBV5-1, the J call TRBJ2-7; TRBD1 matches at 7 bases. Unmatched junction bases numbered 7, after V lost 0 bases and J lost 1 base. CDR3 length equals 16 residues. Germline V gene data show CDR1 as SGHRS and CDR2 as YFSETQ. This chain's CDR3 is CASSLADRPYSYEQYF. The CDR3 DNA reads TGCGCCAGCAGCTTGGCGGACAGGCCTTATTCCTACGAGCAGTACTTC. Full variable domain (outside the CDR3, taken from reference TRBV5-1 and TRBJ2-7): KAGVTQTPRYLIKTRGQQVTLSCSPISGHRSVSWYQQTPGQGLQFLFEYFSETQRNKGNFPGRFSGRQFSNSRSEMNVSTLELGDSALYLCASSLADRPYSYEQYFGPGTRLTVT.

This clone qualifies as large. The chain couples TRBV20-1 to TRBJ2-1; the match to TRBD2 covers 8 bases. Germline CDR1 reads DFQATT; CDR2 reads SNEGSKA (reference sequence). V lost 4 bases to trimming and J lost 6 bases; unmatched junction nucleotides: 8. This CDR3 region has 14 residues. CDR3 loop: CSAKSGRGGNEQFF. The DNA of the CDR3 is TGCAGTGCTAAGAGCGGGAGAGGGGGCAATGAGCAGTTCTTC.

As to this clone: A much larger clone differs from this one at a single base, so this may be a read error. The chain is built from TRBV27 and TRBJ1-6, with D possibly TRBD1 on 5 matching bases. Germline V gene sequence: CDR1 MNHEY, CDR2 SMNVEV (reference sequence). V gave up 3 bases and J gave up 11 bases, with 17 bases separating them. The CDR3 is 15 residues long. The CDR3: CASSFRRDLRTPLHF. For the CDR3, the DNA is TGTGCCAGCAGTTTTCGCAGGGACCTAAGAACACCCCTCCACTTT.

The V call is TRBV5-1, the J call TRBJ1-6; tentatively, D is TRBD1 (6 bases). Trimming took 0 bases from V and 7 from J, leaving 8 bases between them. Germline assignment: CDR1 SGHRS and CDR2 YFSETQ. The CDR3 length is 14 residues. The chain's CDR3 is CASSLVQGNSPLHF. The CDR3 region has the DNA TGCGCCAGCAGCTTGGTTCAGGGGAATTCACCCCTCCACTTT.

This clone was recorded a few times. The chain employs TRBV27 and TRBJ1-6, with D possibly TRBD1 on 5 matching bases. The CDR3 spans 14 residues. The germline CDR1 and CDR2 sequences are MNHEY and SMNVEV (reference sequence). Trimming took off 5 bases at V and 10 bases at J, with 15 bases between the two ends. The CDR3 reads CASSSRVGKSPLHF. CDR3 nucleotide sequence: TGTGCCAGCAGTAGCAGGGTGGGAAAGTCACCCCTCCACTTT.